The rows below give T cell receptor beta chains drawn from one sample of a study of Ad26.COV2.S vaccination and SARS-CoV-2 variants. Data came from immunoSEQ multiplex PCR; TCRdb stores just in-frame clones and leaves some out. Among about 470,000 clones listed, about 90% were seen once. Sequencing used peripheral blood, obtained in a trial of Ad26.COV2.S vaccine versus placebo. The receptor set was obtained from a person between 18 and 60 years old who received the Ad26.COV2.S COVID-19 vaccine or a placebo. The CDR3 runs from the conserved cysteine through the conserved F or W. D genes are given only for firm matches. For some rows the clone size is stated as once, few or many, or as a class when expanded; others skip it.

>once|TRBV18|TRBJ2-5|NA|14
TGTGCCAGCTCACCATGGCGGGAAATGGAGACCCAGTACTTC
CASSPWREMETQYF
>NA|TRBV30|TRBJ1-2|NA|12
TGTGCCTGGGAACAGAACCTCTATGGCTACACCTTC
CAWEQNLYGYTF
>NA|TRBV20-1|TRBJ1-2|NA|11
TGCAGTGCTAGACCGGGGGCAGGAAACACCTTC
CSARPGAGNTF
>once|TRBV24-1|TRBJ2-7|NA|13
TGTGCCACCAGTGAGCCCGCAAACCCACGGCGGTACTTC
CATSEPANPRRYF
>NA|TRBV28|TRBJ2-7|NA|15
TGTGCCAGCAGTATATATACAGGGAACTCCTACGAGCAGTACTTC
CASSIYTGNSYEQYF
>NA|TRBV6-5|TRBJ2-4|TRBD1|14
TGTGCCAGCTGCTGGACGGGACAGAAAAACATTCAGTACTTC
CASCWTGQKNIQYF
>NA|TRBV6-2/TRBV6-3|TRBJ2-1|NA|18
TGTGCCAGCAGTTACGAGCTGCCCGATACTAGCTCCTACAATGAGCAGTTCTTC
CASSYELPDTSSYNEQFF
>NA|TRBV7-9|TRBJ1-4|NA|14
TGTGCCAGCAGCCAGCTAGTCGCAAATGAAAAACTGTTTTTT
CASSQLVANEKLFF
>NA|TRBV10-3|TRBJ2-3|NA|15
TGTGCCATCAGCTCCACGGGGGATAACACAGATACGCAGTATTTT
CAISSTGDNTDTQYF
>NA|TRBV5-1|TRBJ2-1|TRBD2|16
TGCGCCAGCAGCTTGGAAGGACTAGCGGCAAACAATGAGCAGTTCTTC
CASSLEGLAANNEQFF
>NA|TRBV28|TRBJ1-5|TRBD1|16
TGTGCCAGCAGCTCCACCCAGGGGGCTTTATTTCAGCCCCAGCATTTT
CASSSTQGALFQPQHF
>NA|TRBV5-6|TRBJ2-7|NA|11
TGTGCCAGCAGCGATACTTACGAGCAGTACTTC
CASSDTYEQYF
>NA|TRBV7-2|TRBJ2-3|NA|16
TGTGCCAGCAGCTTAGTATCGGGCGGGGGCACAGATACGCAGTATTTT
CASSLVSGGGTDTQYF
>NA|TRBV24-1|TRBJ1-5|TRBD1|13
TGTGCCACCAGTGGGACAGGGACGGAGCCCCAGCATTTT
CATSGTGTEPQHF
>NA|TRBV7-9|TRBJ2-5|NA|15
TGTGCCAGCAGCTTACGGAATGGTCCGTGGGAGACCCAGTACTTC
CASSLRNGPWETQYF
>NA|TRBV2|TRBJ2-5|NA|13
TGTGCCAGCCACCGGGACACTACAGAGACCCAGTACTTC
CASHRDTTETQYF
>NA|TRBV7-3|TRBJ1-1|NA|14
TGTGCCAGCAGCGCCCCAGGGGTGAACACTGAAGCTTTCTTT
CASSAPGVNTEAFF
>NA|TRBV28|TRBJ2-2|NA|18
TGTGCCAGCACCTCTCCTAGGGGTGGCGTCACGAACACCGGGGAGCTGTTTTTT
CASTSPRGGVTNTGELFF
>NA|TRBV6-1|TRBJ2-1|NA|12
TGTGCCAGCAGTTATGCGGTTAATGAGCAGTTCTTC
CASSYAVNEQFF
>NA|TRBV6-2/TRBV6-3|TRBJ2-1|NA|11
TGTGCCAGCAGCAGATTCGATGAGCAGTTCTTC
CASSRFDEQFF
>NA|TRBV7-2|TRBJ2-5|NA|15
TGTGCCAGCAGCCAGCCCCGGGGCGTTTGGGAGACCCAGTACTTC
CASSQPRGVWETQYF
>NA|TRBV29-1|TRBJ2-5|NA|12
TGCAGCGCCGGATCGATGTACGGGACCCAGTACTTC
CSAGSMYGTQYF
>NA|TRBV5-1|TRBJ2-5|TRBD2|15
TGCGCCAGCAGCTCGGGACTAGCGGGGCAAGAGACCCAGTACTTC
CASSSGLAGQETQYF
>NA|TRBV6-2/TRBV6-3|TRBJ2-1|TRBD2|15
TGTGCCAGCAGTTATTTTGGCGGGAGAGACAATGAGCAGTTCTTC
CASSYFGGRDNEQFF
>NA|TRBV28|TRBJ2-2|TRBD1|15
TGTGCCAGCAGTTTGACAGGGGAGGCCACCGGGGAGCTGTTTTTT
CASSLTGEATGELFF
>NA|TRBV18|TRBJ2-7|NA|15
TGTGCCAGCTCTCATAGCCGGGACATCCACTACGAGCAGTACTTC
CASSHSRDIHYEQYF
>NA|TRBV19|TRBJ2-7|TRBD1|13
TGTGCCAGTAGCCGGGACAGTAGCTCCGAGCAGTACTTC
CASSRDSSSEQYF
>NA|TRBV6-1|TRBJ2-5|NA|11
TGTGCCAGCAGTGAAAGGGAGACCCAGTACTTC
CASSERETQYF
>NA|TRBV5-1|TRBJ2-2|TRBD1|16
TGCGCCAGCAGCTCAGGGGGACAGGGGGCTGCCGGGGAGCTGTTTTTT
CASSSGGQGAAGELFF
>once|TRBV7-8|TRBJ2-3|NA|17
TGTGCCAGCAGCTTAGCGAGGGCCAAAAGCCGCACAGATACGCAGTATTTT
CASSLARAKSRTDTQYF
>NA|TRBV10-3|TRBJ2-7|NA|12
TGTGCCATCAGTGAGTCGAGGTACGAGCAGTACTTC
CAISESRYEQYF
>NA|TRBV9|TRBJ2-1|TRBD2|15
TGTGCCAGCAGCACCGGGACTAGCGGAAACAATGAGCAGTTCTTC
CASSTGTSGNNEQFF
>NA|TRBV6-5|TRBJ2-5|TRBD2|15
TGTGCCAGCAGCGGACTAGCGGGAGAGCAAGAGACCCAGTACTTC
CASSGLAGEQETQYF
>NA|TRBV18|TRBJ2-7|TRBD1|15
TGTGCCAGCTCACCAATCGGGACAGGGGGCAACGAGCAGTACTTC
CASSPIGTGGNEQYF
>NA|TRBV10-3|TRBJ2-2|NA|15
TGTGCCATCAGTTCCGGGACTCTGAACACCGGGGAGCTGTTTTTT
CAISSGTLNTGELFF
>NA|TRBV6-5|TRBJ1-2|TRBD1|14
TGTGCCAGCAGCTCCTGGACAGGGGGCGATGGCTACACCTTC
CASSSWTGGDGYTF
>NA|TRBV28|TRBJ2-2|NA|14
TGTGCCAGCCGGGGAGGTTCGAACACCGGGGAGCTGTTTTTT
CASRGGSNTGELFF
>NA|TRBV6-2/TRBV6-3|TRBJ2-2|NA|14
TGTGCCAGCAGTTACTGGAGCGGCACCGGGGAGCTGTTTTTT
CASSYWSGTGELFF
>NA|TRBV3-1/TRBV3-2|TRBJ2-7|TRBD2|16
TGTGCCAGCAGCCACATTCATAGCGGGAGCTCCTACGAGCAGTACTTC
CASSHIHSGSSYEQYF
>NA|TRBV5-1|TRBJ1-1|NA|12
TGCGCCAGCAGCTTAGAAGGCGCTGAAGCTTTCTTT
CASSLEGAEAFF
>once|TRBV19|TRBJ2-7|NA|13
TGTGCCAGTAGTCGTTTGAGCTCCTACGAGCAGTACTTC
CASSRLSSYEQYF
>few|TRBV27|TRBJ1-2|NA|14
TGTGCCAGCAGATCTACTAGCCGGACAGATGGCTACACCTTC
CASRSTSRTDGYTF
>NA|TRBV28|TRBJ1-3|NA|14
TGTGCCAGCAGTATGGGGTTCACTGGAAACACCATATATTTT
CASSMGFTGNTIYF
>NA|TRBV5-1|TRBJ2-7|TRBD2|16
TGCGCCAGCAGCTTGGCCGAGAGGGAGGGCCTGGACGAGCAGTACTTC
CASSLAEREGLDEQYF
>NA|TRBV5-6|TRBJ2-7|TRBD1|14
TGTGCCAGCAGCCCCGGACAGGGGGCCTACGAGCAGTACTTC
CASSPGQGAYEQYF
>NA|TRBV10-3|TRBJ2-1|NA|22
TGTGCCATCAGTGTCTCACCCATGGACCTCCAAGGGGCCCGGAGCTCCTACAATGAGCAGTTCTTC
CAISVSPMDLQGARSSYNEQFF
>once|TRBV28|TRBJ2-6|NA|17
TGTGCCAGCAGTTTATCCAGGGTTTACTCTGGGGCCAACGTCCTGACTTTC
CASSLSRVYSGANVLTF
>NA|TRBV6-2/TRBV6-3|TRBJ2-7|TRBD2|17
TGTGCCAGCAGTTACTCCGGGACTAGCGGGGACTCCTACGAGCAGTACTTC
CASSYSGTSGDSYEQYF
>NA|TRBV7-9|TRBJ2-7|NA|15
TGTGCCAGCAGCTCTAGGAACAACAGGGACTACGAGCAGTACTTC
CASSSRNNRDYEQYF
>NA|TRBV12-3/TRBV12-4|TRBJ2-1|NA|13
TGTGCCAGCAGTTTAGACCGAAACAATGAGCAGTTCTTC
CASSLDRNNEQFF
>once|TRBV20-1|TRBJ2-7|NA|13
TGCAGTGCTAGTGGGGGATTGGGCTACGAGCAGTACTTC
CSASGGLGYEQYF